These T cell receptor beta chains were read from a single sample in a study of human T cells and chemical hapten exposure. TCRdb used MiXCR to reprocess the RACE reads, holding one entry per CDR3 protein. The sample has 60,000 to 70,000 distinct CDR3 sequences; approximately 10% are singletons. Sequencing was performed on whole blood, taken in connection with sensitization to the hapten diphenylcyclopropenone (DPC). The receptors originated from a woman aged 50 to 65 with alopecia areata. Some clones in this sample may be carry-over from other donors' samples. The CDR3 runs from the conserved cysteine through the conserved F or W. The D gene is left open where the match is weak. Rows give clone size only sometimes, using once, few, many, or a class for an expanded clone.

many	TRBJ1-1	TRBV20-1	-	TGCAGTGCTAGAGCTCAGGGTGGCAACACTGAAGCTTTCTTT	CSARAQGGNTEAFF
many	TRBJ1-1	TRBV12-3/TRBV12-4	-	TGTGCCAGCAGGAAGGCAGGGCGGGTGGGCACTGAAGCTTTCTTT	CASRKAGRVGTEAFF
many	TRBJ2-7	TRBV11-2	TRBD2	TGTGCCAGCAGCTTAGTGGCCGGGACTAGCGGCCCCTACGAGCAGTACTTC	CASSLVAGTSGPYEQYF
few	TRBJ1-4	TRBV6-6	TRBD1	TGTGCCAGCAGTTACTCTCCGGGACAGGGTGTGACGGCTAATGAAAAACTGTTTTTT	CASSYSPGQGVTANEKLFF
-	TRBJ2-4	TRBV7-3	TRBD1	TGTGCCAGCAGGGAATCGGGACAGAAAAACATTCAGTACTTC	CASRESGQKNIQYF
-	TRBJ2-3	TRBV5-1	-	TGCGCCAGCAGTCTGAGGGGGGCAGATACGCAGTATTTT	CASSLRGADTQYF
many	TRBJ2-5	TRBV29-1	TRBD1	TGCAGCGTTGATTCAAGAGGACAGGGTTTGGAGACCCAGTACTTC	CSVDSRGQGLETQYF
-	TRBJ1-4	TRBV27	-	TGTGCCAGCAGTCCCGGACGGAACAGGGAAAAACTGTTTTTT	CASSPGRNREKLFF
-	TRBJ2-2	TRBV29-1	-	TGCAGCGCTCAGGGGACCGGGGAGCTGTTTTTT	CSAQGTGELFF
-	TRBJ2-2	TRBV7-6	TRBD1	TGTGCCAGCCGTTCCTCCGGGACAGGGTACACCGGGGAGCTGTTTTTT	CASRSSGTGYTGELFF
-	TRBJ2-3	TRBV4-2	-	TGTGCCAGCAGCCAGGGGGCGAAGATGGCAGATACGCAGTATTTT	CASSQGAKMADTQYF
-	TRBJ1-2	TRBV28	-	TGTGCCAGCAGTCTACGCTTCTATGGCTACACCTTC	CASSLRFYGYTF
-	TRBJ1-2	TRBV13	-	TGTGCCAGCAGCTTAGAGATCTATGGCTACACCTTC	CASSLEIYGYTF
few	TRBJ1-4	TRBV20-1	TRBD1	TGCAGTGCTGATAGGACAGGACGTAATGAAAAACTGTTTTTT	CSADRTGRNEKLFF
-	TRBJ2-1	TRBV7-9	TRBD2	TGTGCCAGCAGCCCCTCCGGGGGGAGGTCCTACAATGAGCAGATCTTC	CASSPSGGRSYNEQIF
many	TRBJ2-7	TRBV7-6	-	TGTGCCAGCAGCTTAGGAGGTTTCCTCGAGCAGTACTTC	CASSLGGFLEQYF
-	TRBJ1-3	TRBV7-2	-	TGTGCCAGCAGTTTTGGGGGGCCCTCTGGAAACACCATATATTTT	CASSFGGPSGNTIYF
few	TRBJ2-2	TRBV7-2	-	TGTGCCAGCAGCTTAGTCCGCGGGAACACCGGGGAGCTGTTTTTT	CASSLVRGNTGELFF
-	TRBJ2-3	TRBV5-6	-	TGTGCCAGCAGCTCTCTGCTGGAAGATACGCAGTATTTT	CASSSLLEDTQYF
many	TRBJ2-7	TRBV11-2	-	TGTGCCAGCAGCTTCTCCTACGAGCAGTACTTC	CASSFSYEQYF
many	TRBJ2-1	TRBV28	TRBD2	TGTGCCAGCAGTCCTAGCGGGAGGCCCTACAATGAGCAGTTCTTC	CASSPSGRPYNEQFF
many	TRBJ1-3	TRBV29-1	-	TGCAGCGTTGAAGAGGGGGGAAACACCATATATTTT	CSVEEGGNTIYF
-	TRBJ2-7	TRBV3-1	-	TGTGCCAGCAGCCAAGGTCCACCTGCTCGGATTTACGAGCAGTACTTC	CASSQGPPARIYEQYF
few	TRBJ1-2	TRBV18	TRBD1	TGTGCCAGCTCACCTCTTCAGGGGGGAGTCTATGGCTACACCTTC	CASSPLQGGVYGYTF